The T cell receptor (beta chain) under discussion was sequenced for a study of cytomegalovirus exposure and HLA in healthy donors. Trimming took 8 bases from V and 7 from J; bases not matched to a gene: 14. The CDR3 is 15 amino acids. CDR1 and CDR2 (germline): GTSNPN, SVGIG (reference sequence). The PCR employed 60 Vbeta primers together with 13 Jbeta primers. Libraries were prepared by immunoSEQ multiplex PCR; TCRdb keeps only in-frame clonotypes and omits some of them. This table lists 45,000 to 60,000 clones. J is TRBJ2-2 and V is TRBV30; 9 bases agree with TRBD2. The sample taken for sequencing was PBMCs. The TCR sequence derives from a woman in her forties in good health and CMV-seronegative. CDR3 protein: CARSGIAGDVGELFF. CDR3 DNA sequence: TGTGCCCGGTCAGGGATAGCGGGGGATGTCGGGGAGCTGTTTTTT.